This entry is about one T cell receptor (beta chain). This sample is part of a study of blood T cell repertoires in COVID-19. Study details: Sites in the United States, Italy and Spain provided acute and convalescent COVID-19 samples. Sample material is recorded as cDNA or gDNA derived from T cells, B-cell-depleted T cells, or PBMCs.

In Seattle, patients joined the study during active infection and were tracked longitudinally. Per the authors' pipeline: Amplified reference gene primers provided the basis for estimating nucleated cell counts. Sequencing used immunoSEQ multiplex PCR; TCRdb keeps in-frame clones, though not all of them. The DNA was the basis for D and trimming; V, J and clone size are from that table. The sample holds tens of thousands of clones, about 80% seen once. Germline loops: CDR1 WNHNN, CDR2 SYGVQD (reference sequence). CDR3 length: 15 residues. V lost 5 bases to trimming and J lost 0 bases, with 10 bases between them.

V usage is TRBV10-1 and J usage is TRBJ2-2; D might be TRBD2 (5 bases). Sequences were obtained from peripheral blood. The receptor was isolated from a young man with COVID-19, enrolled during active disease. The CDR3 DNA sequence: TGCGCCAGCAGTCGGGATAGCGCGAACACCGGGGAGCTGTTTTTT. Protein product: CASSRDSANTGELFF.